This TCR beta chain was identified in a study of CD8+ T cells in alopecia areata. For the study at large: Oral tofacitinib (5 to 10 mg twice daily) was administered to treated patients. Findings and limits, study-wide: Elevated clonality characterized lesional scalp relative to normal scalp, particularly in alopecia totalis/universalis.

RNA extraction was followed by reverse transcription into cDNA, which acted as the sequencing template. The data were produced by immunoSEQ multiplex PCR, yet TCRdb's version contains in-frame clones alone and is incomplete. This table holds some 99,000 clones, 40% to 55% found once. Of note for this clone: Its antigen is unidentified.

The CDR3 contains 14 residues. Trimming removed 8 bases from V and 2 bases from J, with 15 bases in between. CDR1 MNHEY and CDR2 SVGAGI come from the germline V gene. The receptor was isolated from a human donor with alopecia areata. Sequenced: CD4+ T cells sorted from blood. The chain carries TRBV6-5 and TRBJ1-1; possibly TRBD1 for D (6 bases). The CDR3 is CASSPRGGNTEAFF. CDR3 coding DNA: TGTGCCAGCTCGCCCAGGGGAGGAAACACTGAAGCTTTCTTT.